The T cell receptor (beta chain) described here comes from a study of breast tumors, draining lymph nodes, adjacent tissues. Study-level results: The lymph node origin of tumor T cells was framed as consistent with a hypothesis, not demonstrated.

Samples came from axillary lymph nodes draining the breast cancer. Note on this clonotype: Its antigen is unknown.

TCRdb called the multiplex PCR reads again in MiXCR, with one record for every CDR3 protein. This table has fewer than 140,000 distinct CDR3 sequences, more than 25% appearing once. This TCR was sampled from a female donor with breast cancer. Some clones in this sample may be carry-over from other donors' samples. The sequencing sample was made of axillary lymph node tissue.

CDR3 DNA: TGCAGTGCTAGAGTTTGGGCCGGGGGAAGGACCCAGTACTTC. Translating it yields CSARVWAGGRTQYF. The chain couples TRBV20-1 to TRBJ2-5; a possible D gene is TRBD2 (6 bases). The CDR3 totals 14 residues. V was trimmed by 1 base and J by 7 bases, leaving 16 bases between them. Germline V gives CDR1 DFQATT, CDR2 SNEGSKA (reference sequence).